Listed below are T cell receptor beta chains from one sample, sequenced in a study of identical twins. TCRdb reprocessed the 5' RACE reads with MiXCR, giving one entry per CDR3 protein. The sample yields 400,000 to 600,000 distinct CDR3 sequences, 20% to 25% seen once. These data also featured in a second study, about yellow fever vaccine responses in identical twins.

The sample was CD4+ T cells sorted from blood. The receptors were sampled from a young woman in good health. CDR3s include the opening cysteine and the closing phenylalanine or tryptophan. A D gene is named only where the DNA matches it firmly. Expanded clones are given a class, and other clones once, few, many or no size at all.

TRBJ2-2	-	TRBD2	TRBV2	CASSPTSGENTGELFF	TGTGCCAGCAGTCCGACTAGCGGGGAGAACACCGGGGAGCTGTTTTTT
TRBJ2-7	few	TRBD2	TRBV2	CASGPGLGSYEQYF	TGTGCCAGCGGACCGGGACTAGGAAGTTACGAGCAGTACTTC
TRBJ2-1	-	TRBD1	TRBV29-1	CSAGQGLF	TGCAGCGCCGGACAGGGACTCTTC
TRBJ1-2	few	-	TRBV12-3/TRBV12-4	CASSPLRSGGYTF	TGTGCCAGCAGCCCCCTCCGGTCGGGTGGCTACACCTTC
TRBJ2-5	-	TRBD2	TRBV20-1	CSARERYFGTSGKETQYF	TGCAGTGCTAGGGAGCGCTATTTCGGGACTAGCGGGAAAGAGACCCAGTACTTC
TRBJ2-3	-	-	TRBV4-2	CASSQVAVGTDTQYF	TGTGCCAGCAGCCAAGTCGCGGTGGGCACAGATACGCAGTATTTT
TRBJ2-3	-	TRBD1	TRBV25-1	CASSDVTGGDTQYF	TGTGCCAGCAGTGATGTTACAGGGGGCGATACGCAGTATTTT
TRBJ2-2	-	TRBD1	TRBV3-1	CASSQVLGQGNSGELFF	TGTGCCAGCAGCCAAGTCCTGGGACAGGGGAATTCCGGGGAGCTGTTTTTT
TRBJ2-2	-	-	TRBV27	CASSWGAGGELFF	TGTGCCAGCAGTTGGGGAGCGGGCGGGGAGCTGTTTTTT
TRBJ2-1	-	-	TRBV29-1	CSVEDWAGYNEQFF	TGCAGCGTTGAAGATTGGGCGGGGTACAATGAGCAGTTCTTC
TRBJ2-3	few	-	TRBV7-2	CASSLAQGTPSHRTNTDTQYF	TGTGCCAGCAGCTTAGCTCAGGGCACACCCTCCCATCGAACCAACACAGATACGCAGTATTTT
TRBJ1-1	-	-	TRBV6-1	CASSTSGSPKAFF	TGTGCCAGCAGTACGTCAGGGTCACCAAAAGCTTTCTTT
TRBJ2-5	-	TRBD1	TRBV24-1	CATKPGQGETQYF	TGTGCCACCAAACCGGGACAGGGGGAGACCCAGTACTTC
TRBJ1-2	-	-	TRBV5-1	CASCETGGYGYTF	TGCGCCAGTTGTGAGACCGGCGGCTATGGCTACACCTTC
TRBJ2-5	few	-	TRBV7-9	CASSPEGRGQETQYF	TGTGCCAGCAGCCCAGAGGGCAGGGGACAAGAGACCCAGTACTTC
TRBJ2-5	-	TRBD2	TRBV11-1	CASSLWFVSTSGIQETQYF	TGTGCCAGCAGCTTATGGTTTGTTTCGACTAGCGGGATACAAGAGACCCAGTACTTC
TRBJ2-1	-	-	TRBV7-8	CASSLWYISGSYNEQFF	TGTGCCAGCAGCTTATGGTATATATCAGGTTCCTACAATGAGCAGTTCTTC
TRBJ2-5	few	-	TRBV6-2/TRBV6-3	CASSYPRGTPQETQYF	TGTGCCAGCAGTTACCCCCGGGGAACCCCTCAAGAGACCCAGTACTTC
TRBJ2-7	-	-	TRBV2	CASRGAQGGYEQYF	TGTGCCAGCAGGGGGGCACAGGGTGGGTACGAGCAGTACTTC
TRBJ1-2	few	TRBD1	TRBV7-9	CASSSGGSVEVGYTF	TGTGCCAGCAGCTCAGGGGGGTCCGTGGAAGTCGGCTACACCTTC
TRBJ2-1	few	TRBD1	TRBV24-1	CATSENSGTGGSNEQFF	TGCGCCACCAGTGAAAATTCCGGGACAGGGGGTTCTAATGAGCAGTTCTTC
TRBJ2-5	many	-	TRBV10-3	CAISDTSLGQETQYF	TGTGCCATCAGTGATACTAGCCTGGGCCAAGAGACCCAGTACTTC
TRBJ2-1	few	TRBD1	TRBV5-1	CASSIGTGSYNEQFF	TGCGCCAGCAGCATAGGGACAGGGTCCTACAATGAGCAGTTCTTC